These 6 T cell receptor beta chains share one sample of origin, sequenced in a study of shared clonotypes between healthy human individuals. TCRdb's table, derived via immunoSEQ multiplex PCR, lists solely in-frame clones and lacks some. The sample includes about 1.1 million clones, around 77% seen only once; the top ten take about 0.89%. What was sequenced was memory CD4+ T cells from PBMCs. The subset denotes: CD45RA-negative fraction. The receptor source for this set is a young man in good health. Some clones in this sample may be carry-over from other donors' samples.

This clone was detected a few times. This specimen includes other DNA sequences encoding the same CDR3. The rearrangement links TRBV28 to TRBJ1-1; no clear D. V dropped 2 bases and J dropped 5 bases, with 6 bases sitting between them. The V gene's germline CDR1 is MDHEN and CDR2 SYDVKM. This CDR3 is built from 12 residues. The CDR3 sequence is CASSLRGTEAFF. DNA of the CDR3: TGTGCCAGCAGTTTACGAGGTACTGAAGCTTTCTTT.

This chain uses TRBV28 with TRBJ2-1; 7 bases are a match to TRBD1. V trimming: 5 bases; J trimming: 5 bases; junction bases outside the gene matches: 15. Germline CDR1 and CDR2: MDHEN and SYDVKM. The CDR3 sequence is 17 residues long. CDR3 residues: CASSPAWDRAANNEQFF. CDR3 bases: TGTGCCAGCAGTCCAGCCTGGGACAGAGCAGCCAACAATGAGCAGTTCTTC.

To note about this clone: Other DNA sequences in the sample encode the same CDR3. The chain carries TRBV18 and TRBJ1-1; D gene unclear. CDR1 is KGHSH and CDR2 is LQKENI in the germline V gene. The CDR3 consists of 13 residues. Trimming removed 2 bases at V and 0 bases at J, with 4 bases between. CDR3 protein: CASSPDMNTEAFF. In DNA form, the CDR3 reads TGTGCCAGCTCACCAGACATGAACACTGAAGCTTTCTTT. Combining the CDR3 with reference TRBV18 and TRBJ1-1 gives the whole variable domain NAGVMQNPRHLVRRRGQEARLRCSPMKGHSHVYWYRQLPEEGLKFMVYLQKENIIDESGMPKERFSAEFPKEGPSILRIQQVVRGDSAAYFCASSPDMNTEAFFGQGTRLTVV.

This chain joins TRBV13 and TRBJ1-1; perhaps TRBD1 as D (5 bases). CDR3 length: 16 residues. Trimming took off 0 bases at V and 1 base at J, with 12 bases between the two ends. Germline V gene lookup returns CDR1 PRHDT and CDR2 FYEKMQ (reference sequence). The CDR3 loop is CASSLGQGLENTEAFF. CDR3 in DNA: TGTGCCAGCAGCTTAGGGCAGGGATTGGAGAACACTGAAGCTTTCTTT.

The chain recombines TRBV5-4 with TRBJ1-2; D is possibly TRBD1 (5 bases). The CDR3 runs to 16 residues. Germline CDR1 and CDR2: SGHNT and YYREEE (reference sequence). V was shortened by 0 bases and J by 0 bases, with 12 bases between the two germline ends. The CDR3 bases are TGTGCCAGCAGCTTGGGAGGCGGGGGAGCTAACTATGGCTACACCTTC. It codes for CASSLGGGGANYGYTF.

The V and J genes are TRBV6-5 and TRBJ1-5; 7 bases are a match to TRBD1. V was pared by 5 bases and J by 6 bases, with 7 bases of the junction left unmatched. Germline V gives CDR1 MNHEY, CDR2 SVGAGI. This CDR3 region has 14 residues. The CDR3 DNA is TGTGCCAGCAGTCCGACAGGGATTTTTCAGCCCCAGCATTTT. It is translated as CASSPTGIFQPQHF.